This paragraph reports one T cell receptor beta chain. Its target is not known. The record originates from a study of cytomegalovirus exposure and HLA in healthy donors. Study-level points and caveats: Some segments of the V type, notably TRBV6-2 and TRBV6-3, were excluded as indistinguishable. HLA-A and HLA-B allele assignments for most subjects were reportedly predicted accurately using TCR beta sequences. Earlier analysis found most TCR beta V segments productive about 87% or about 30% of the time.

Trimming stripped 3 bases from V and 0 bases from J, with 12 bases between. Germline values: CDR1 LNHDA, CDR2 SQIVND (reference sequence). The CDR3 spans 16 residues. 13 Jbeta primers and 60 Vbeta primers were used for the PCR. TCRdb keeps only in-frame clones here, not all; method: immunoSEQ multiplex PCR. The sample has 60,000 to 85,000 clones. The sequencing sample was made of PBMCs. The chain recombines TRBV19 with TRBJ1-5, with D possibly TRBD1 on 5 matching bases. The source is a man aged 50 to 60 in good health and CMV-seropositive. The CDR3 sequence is CASSIITGNSNQPQHF. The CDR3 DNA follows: TGTGCCAGTAGTATCATCACAGGCAATAGCAATCAGCCCCAGCATTTT.